These 29 T cell receptor beta chains were sequenced from one sample in a study of shared clonotypes between healthy human individuals. Terminally differentiated effector memory CD45RA+ cells were left out of the naive CD8 fraction, which was CD45RO-negative and positively selected for CCR7. Some clones are missing from TCRdb's copy, which holds only in-frame ones; the method was immunoSEQ multiplex PCR. The sample has approximately 2,000,000 clones; approximately 92% are singletons. Sample: naive CD8+ T cells from PBMCs. All receptors derive from a man younger than 30 in good health. Some clones in this sample may be carry-over from other donors' samples.

This chain connects TRBV7-8 to TRBJ2-2; 8 positions match TRBD2. CDR1 is SGHVS, CDR2 FQNEAQ, per germline. This CDR3 spans 16 amino acids. With V trimmed by 1 base and J by 1 base, 2 bases remained unmatched. The CDR3 region is CASSLGLAGNTGELFF. CDR3 DNA: TGTGCCAGCAGCTTAGGGCTAGCGGGGAACACCGGGGAGCTGTTTTTT.

V is TRBV7-9 and J is TRBJ2-7; 8 bases align to TRBD1. The CDR3 extends over 13 amino acids. CDR1 is SEHNR and CDR2 is FQNEAQ in the germline V gene (reference sequence). The CDR3 sequence is CVILRGQGKDQYF. The CDR3 nucleotides are TGTGTCATCCTTCGCGGACAGGGAAAAGACCAGTACTTC. Combining the CDR3 with reference TRBV7-9 and TRBJ2-7 gives the whole variable domain DTGVSQNPRHKITKRGQNVTFRCDPISEHNRLYWYRQTLGQGPEFLTYFQNEAQLEKSRLLSDRFSAERPKGSFSTLEIQRTEQGDSAMYLCVILRGQGKDQYFGPGTRLTVT.

The J gene is TRBJ2-7, the V gene TRBV29-1; D may be TRBD1 or TRBD2 (5 bases each). V dropped 2 bases and J dropped 3 bases, with 11 bases sitting between them. CDR3 length: 13 residues. The germline CDR1 and CDR2 sequences are SQVTM and ANQGSEA. The CDR3 DNA follows: TGCAGCGTTGAAAAGGGGAGTGACTACGAGCAGTACTTC. Translating gives CSVEKGSDYEQYF.

This clone was counted a few times. The chain uses TRBV6-6 and TRBJ1-1, with 8 bases lining up with TRBD1. The length of the CDR3 is 16 residues. With 8 bases clipped from V and 5 bases from J, the junction kept 16 bases outside the gene matches. Germline values: CDR1 MNHNY, CDR2 SVGAGI (reference sequence). The CDR3 region is CASERGPFRQGTEAFF. The CDR3 bases are TGTGCCAGCGAACGCGGGCCCTTTCGACAGGGGACTGAAGCTTTCTTT.

The rearrangement uses TRBV6-6 and TRBJ2-5, with D perhaps TRBD1 (5 bases). Looked up from germline, CDR1 is MNHNY and CDR2 is SVGAGI (reference sequence). The CDR3 totals 15 residues. V lost 5 bases and J 2 bases, leaving 15 bases between the germline ends. The CDR3: CASSELGVGQETQYF. CDR3 nucleotide sequence: TGTGCCAGCAGTGAGTTAGGGGTGGGGCAAGAGACCCAGTACTTC.

This sequence joins TRBV27 and TRBJ2-1; 12 nucleotides agree with TRBD2. J gave up 4 bases and V 9 bases, and 4 bases lay outside the gene matches. This CDR3 is 14 amino acids long. Germline V gene lookup returns CDR1 MNHEY and CDR2 SMNVEV (reference sequence). CDR3 in amino acids: CASRLAGAYNEQFF. In DNA, the CDR3 is TGTGCCAGTCGACTAGCGGGAGCTTACAATGAGCAGTTCTTC.

The V call is TRBV4-3, the J call TRBJ2-5, with D uncertain. Germline loops: CDR1 LGHNA, CDR2 YSLEER. V was cut by 3 bases and J by 7 bases, with 12 bases left in between. The CDR3 is made up of 13 amino acids. The CDR3 region has the DNA TGCGCCAGCAGCCATGGACCCATAGGGACCCAGTACTTC. Translation gives CASSHGPIGTQYF.

Remarks on this clone: Other nucleotide sequences from this sample produce the same CDR3. The V gene is TRBV27, the J gene TRBJ1-1; no reliable D call. This CDR3 is 14 amino acids long. V lost 1 base, J lost 2 bases, and 8 bases lay in between. Germline CDR1 reads MNHEY; CDR2 reads SMNVEV (reference sequence). The CDR3, as DNA: TGTGCCAGCAGTTTATTAGTCGGAAACACTGAAGCTTTCTTT. Its translation: CASSLLVGNTEAFF.

The V call is TRBV14, the J call TRBJ2-7; tentatively, D is TRBD1 or TRBD2 (6 bases each). Germline lookup yields CDR1 SGHDN and CDR2 FVKESK. The germline V and J ends were trimmed by 5 bases and 5 bases, with 16 bases remaining between them. The CDR3 runs 14 residues. The CDR3 loop is CASSWGRGVDEQYF. Here the CDR3 DNA reads TGTGCCAGCAGCTGGGGGCGCGGGGTGGACGAGCAGTACTTC.

The CDR3 spells CASSHRGQGSYEQYF. The CDR3 nucleotides read TGTGCCAGCAGCCACCGGGGACAGGGGTCCTACGAGCAGTACTTC. The chain carries TRBV7-9 and TRBJ2-7, with TRBD1 identical over 10 bases. Germline V gives CDR1 SEHNR, CDR2 FQNEAQ (reference sequence). J was trimmed by 1 base and V by 5 bases; bases with no gene match: 5. There are 15 residues in the CDR3.

This chain joins TRBV29-1 and TRBJ1-2; D may be TRBD1 (6 bases). Per germline, CDR1 SQVTM and CDR2 ANQGSEA. V shed 4 bases and J shed 1 base, with 16 bases lying between them. This CDR3 contains 15 residues. CDR3 residues: CSVGGVAGVNYGYTF. CDR3 nucleotides: TGCAGCGTTGGAGGGGTGGCAGGGGTTAACTATGGCTACACCTTC.

The gene calls are TRBV28 and TRBJ2-1; D gene ambiguous. The CDR3 length is 17 residues. Between the trimmed V and J ends, which lost 7 bases and 0 bases, there was a span of 19 bases. The germline V gene encodes CDR1 MDHEN and CDR2 SYDVKM. This CDR3 is CASTPLGGPSSYNEQFF. The CDR3 DNA sequence: TGTGCCAGCACCCCCCTGGGTGGGCCGAGCTCCTACAATGAGCAGTTCTTC.

The chain combines TRBV2 with TRBJ1-1; D call uncertain. V lost 2 bases, J lost 1 base, and 8 bases lay in between. The CDR3 is 14 residues long. The germline V gene encodes CDR1 SNHLY and CDR2 FYNNEI. CDR3 region: CASSESLRNTEAFF. The CDR3 bases are TGTGCCAGCAGTGAATCGCTTCGGAACACTGAAGCTTTCTTT. The full variable domain, rest sourced from reference TRBV2 and TRBJ1-1, is EPEVTQTPSHQVTQMGQEVILRCVPISNHLYFYWYRQILGQKVEFLVSFYNNEISEKSEIFDDQFSVERPDGSNFTLKIRSTKLEDSAMYFCASSESLRNTEAFFGQGTRLTVV.

The V and J genes are TRBV5-1 and TRBJ2-2; D is unclear. CDR3 length equals 13 residues. Germline CDR1 SGHRS, CDR2 YFSETQ. V lost 4 bases, J lost 3 bases, and 7 bases lay in between. The CDR3 loop reads CASSPSYTGELFF. The CDR3 DNA follows: TGCGCCAGCAGCCCGAGTTACACCGGGGAGCTGTTTTTT.

This clone is a singleton in its sample. CDR3 amino acids: CASNHYLSYEQYF. The CDR3, as DNA: TGTGCCAGCAACCACTACCTCTCCTACGAGCAGTACTTC. The chain combines TRBV28 with TRBJ2-7; D gene uncertain. The CDR3 has 13 amino acids. Germline CDR1 and CDR2: MDHEN and SYDVKM. V was shortened by 7 bases and J by 0 bases, with 10 bases between the two germline ends. The full variable domain, completed using reference TRBV28 and TRBJ2-7, is DVKVTQSSRYLVKRTGEKVFLECVQDMDHENMFWYRQDPGLGLRLIYFSYDVKMKEKGDIPEGYSVSREKKERFSLILESASTNQTSMYLCASNHYLSYEQYFGPGTRLTVT.

Details on this clone: The same CDR3 can be traced to other DNA sequences in this sample. V and J are TRBV19 and TRBJ2-7; 13 bases fit TRBD2. CDR3 length: 14 amino acids. The germline CDR1 and CDR2 sequences are LNHDA and SQIVND (reference sequence). The V segment lost 4 bases and the J segment 6 bases; nucleotides outside the gene matches: 3. CDR3 loop: CASSRLAGGGEQYF. Written as DNA, the CDR3 is TGTGCCAGTAGTAGACTAGCGGGAGGTGGCGAGCAGTACTTC.

This clone was observed a single time. The chain uses TRBV6-5 and TRBJ2-7, with 9 bases identical to TRBD2. The CDR3 has 14 amino acids. Germline-derived CDR1 and CDR2 are MNHEY and SVGAGI. Trimming cost V 5 bases and J 4 bases; bases outside gene matches: 6. CDR3 DNA sequence: TGTGCCAGCAGTCTACAGGGACTAGCTTACGAGCAGTACTTC. Amino acids: CASSLQGLAYEQYF.

This sequence joins TRBV7-9 and TRBJ2-3, with 11 bases that match TRBD2. CDR1 and CDR2 (germline): SEHNR, FQNEAQ (reference sequence). V trimming: 0 bases; J trimming: 1 base; junction bases outside the gene matches: 6. CDR3 length equals 18 residues. The CDR3 coding sequence is TGTGCCAGCAGCTTAGCGAGGCTAGCGGGAGGACGCACAGATACGCAGTATTTT. Translated, it gives CASSLARLAGGRTDTQYF.

This chain uses TRBV28 with TRBJ2-7; D might be TRBD1 or TRBD2, each matching 5 bases. This CDR3 is built from 15 residues. Between the trimmed V and J ends, which lost 6 bases and 0 bases, there was a span of 15 bases. Germline CDR1 is MDHEN and CDR2 is SYDVKM. CDR3 region: CASRLRDASSYEQYF. The DNA for the CDR3 is TGTGCCAGCAGACTCAGGGACGCCAGCTCCTACGAGCAGTACTTC.

The chain is built from TRBV19 and TRBJ2-2; 8 bases map to TRBD1. Germline loops: CDR1 LNHDA, CDR2 SQIVND (reference sequence). V lost 3 bases, J lost 6 bases, and 6 bases stayed unmatched. The CDR3 consists of 15 residues. The CDR3 is CASSINEDRAGELFF. The CDR3 DNA reads TGTGCCAGTAGTATCAATGAGGACAGGGCCGGGGAGCTGTTTTTT.

The V call is TRBV29-1, the J call TRBJ2-7; the D call may be TRBD1 or TRBD2 (6 bases each). This CDR3 contains 13 residues. Germline values: CDR1 SQVTM, CDR2 ANQGSEA. V lost 3 bases, J lost 2 bases, and 11 bases lay in between. The CDR3 protein is CSVEGGSPYEQYF. CDR3 coding DNA: TGCAGCGTTGAGGGGGGCAGCCCCTACGAGCAGTACTTC.

The chain links TRBV4-1 to TRBJ2-1; TRBD2 matches at 8 bases. V was pared by 1 base and J by 7 bases, with 9 bases of the junction left unmatched. The V gene's germline CDR1 is MGHRA and CDR2 YSYEKL. This CDR3 is 16 amino acids long. CDR3 sequence reads: CASSQVLTTSENEQFF. The CDR3 nucleotides are TGCGCCAGCAGCCAAGTCCTAACGACTAGCGAGAATGAGCAGTTCTTC.

J is TRBJ1-1 and V is TRBV2; 9 bases agree with TRBD1. The trim removed 5 bases at V and 1 base at J, leaving 8 bases unmatched. This CDR3 has 16 amino acids. Germline CDR1 reads SNHLY; CDR2 reads FYNNEI. The CDR3 reads CASSWDRARGNTEAFF. The CDR3 region has the DNA TGTGCCAGCAGTTGGGACAGGGCCAGGGGGAACACTGAAGCTTTCTTT.

With respect to this clone: Other DNA sequences of this sample code for an identical CDR3. This sequence joins TRBV19 and TRBJ1-5; D ambiguous. Trimming took off 2 bases at V and 0 bases at J, with 5 bases between the two ends. CDR1 LNHDA and CDR2 SQIVND come from the germline V gene (reference sequence). This CDR3 spans 14 amino acids. This CDR3 is CASSILYSNQPQHF. The DNA of the CDR3 is TGTGCCAGTAGTATATTATATAGCAATCAGCCCCAGCATTTT.

This clone was detected only a few times. The CDR3 here is CASSHGTGRGQPQHF. In nucleotides, the CDR3 is TGCGCCAGCAGCCATGGTACAGGGCGGGGTCAGCCCCAGCATTTT. The V call is TRBV4-3, the J call TRBJ1-5; possibly TRBD1 for D (6 bases). There are 15 residues in the CDR3. Trimming left V 3 bases short and J 6 bases short, with 15 bases between. Germline V lookup: CDR1 LGHNA, CDR2 YSLEER.

This chain joins TRBV15 and TRBJ1-1, with D possibly TRBD1 on 6 matching bases. Germline lookup yields CDR1 LNHNV and CDR2 YYDKDF (reference sequence). Trimming took 2 bases from V and 3 from J, leaving 13 bases between them. The CDR3 is 15 residues long. This chain's CDR3 is CATSRSRGAHTEAFF. DNA of the CDR3: TGTGCCACCAGCAGATCCAGGGGAGCGCACACTGAAGCTTTCTTT.

The chain recombines TRBV19 with TRBJ1-1; D is unresolved. Germline V CDR1 and CDR2: LNHDA, SQIVND (reference sequence). This CDR3 spans 12 amino acids. Trimming removed 6 bases from V and 7 bases from J, with 12 bases in between. The CDR3 here is CASRTIGGEAFF. The CDR3 DNA follows: TGTGCCAGTAGAACAATAGGCGGTGAAGCTTTCTTT. The full variable domain, with the rest looked up from reference TRBV19 and TRBJ1-1, is DGGITQSPKYLFRKEGQNVTLSCEQNLNHDAMYWYRQDPGQGLRLIYYSQIVNDFQKGDIAEGYSVSREKKESFPLTVTSAQKNPTAFYLCASRTIGGEAFFGQGTRLTVV.

This chain joins TRBV5-1 and TRBJ2-2; D possibly corresponds to TRBD2 (5 bases). Trimming shortened V by 3 bases and J by 4 bases, and 16 bases separated the two germline ends. The length of the CDR3 is 16 residues. The germline V gene has CDR1 SGHRS and CDR2 YFSETQ. The CDR3 sequence is CASSSRSVASTGELFF. CDR3 nucleotides: TGCGCCAGCAGCTCTCGTAGCGTCGCCAGCACCGGGGAGCTGTTTTTT.

This clone was counted a single time. The CDR3 spells CASSLRGGSNEQFF. The CDR3 nucleotides read TGCGCCAGCAGCTTGCGAGGCGGGAGTAACGAGCAGTTCTTC. The V and J genes are TRBV5-1 and TRBJ2-1, with 7 bases that match TRBD2. This CDR3 region has 14 residues. Germline V gene lookup returns CDR1 SGHRS and CDR2 YFSETQ. J lost 10 bases, V lost 1 base, and 8 bases had no gene match. Combining the CDR3 with reference TRBV5-1 and TRBJ2-1 gives the whole variable domain KAGVTQTPRYLIKTRGQQVTLSCSPISGHRSVSWYQQTPGQGLQFLFEYFSETQRNKGNFPGRFSGRQFSNSRSEMNVSTLELGDSALYLCASSLRGGSNEQFFGPGTRLTVL.